This note documents a single T cell receptor (beta chain) sequence. The antigen is not known. V was shortened by 3 bases and J by 6 bases, with 15 bases between the two germline ends. CDR3 size: 14 residues. Germline values: CDR1 LNHDA, CDR2 SQIVND (reference sequence). The data derive from a study of cytomegalovirus exposure and HLA in healthy donors. Study-level background: Later analysis reported that the roughly 120 validation repertoires shared the platform of the 650 to 700 first-cohort repertoires. General study findings and limits: Associated with cytomegalovirus, according to the listing, were 170 or so TCR beta chains. Specific recognition of CMV antigens was confirmed in vitro for a few chains (all CMV-associated).

The table came from immunoSEQ multiplex PCR; TCRdb's copy has only in-frame clones and leaves some out. The repertoire has roughly 68,000 clones, approximately 90% of them found once; the top ten carry 1.7%. Sequenced: PBMCs. The TCR originated in a woman between 18 and 30 years old in good health and CMV-seronegative. The chain carries TRBV19 and TRBJ2-7, with D possibly TRBD1 on 6 matching bases. The CDR3 sequence is CASSIEGRGGEQYF. In nucleotides, the CDR3 is TGTGCCAGTAGTATCGAAGGCAGGGGCGGCGAGCAGTACTTC.